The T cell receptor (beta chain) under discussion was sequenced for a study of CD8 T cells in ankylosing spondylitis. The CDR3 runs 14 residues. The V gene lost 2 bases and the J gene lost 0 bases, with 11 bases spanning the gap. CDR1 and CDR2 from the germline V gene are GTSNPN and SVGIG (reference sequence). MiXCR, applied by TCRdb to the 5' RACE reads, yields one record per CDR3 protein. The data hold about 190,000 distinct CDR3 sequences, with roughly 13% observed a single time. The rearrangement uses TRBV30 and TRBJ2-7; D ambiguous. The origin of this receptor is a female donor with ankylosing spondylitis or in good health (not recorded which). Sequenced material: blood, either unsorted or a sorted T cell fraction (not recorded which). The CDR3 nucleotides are TGTGCCTGGAGTTTCCCCCGGCCCTCCTACGAGCAGTACTTC. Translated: CAWSFPRPSYEQYF. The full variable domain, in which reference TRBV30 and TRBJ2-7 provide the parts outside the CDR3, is SQTIHQWPATLVQPVGSPLSLECTVEGTSNPNLYWYRQAAGRGLQLLFYSVGIGQISSEVPQNLSASRPQDRQFILSSKKLLLSDSGFYLCAWSFPRPSYEQYFGPGTRLTVT.